The subject of this entry is one T cell receptor (beta chain). The antigen is not known. The junction departs from germline at one end; a sequencing error may be responsible. The data belong to a study of beta chain features in type 1 diabetes. The study's findings and limits: Any role of HLA type in TCRB rearrangement remained unresolved here. Insertion counts at VDJ junctions were lower in type 1 diabetes patients, who also showed more deletions there.

Populations isolated by sorting all had purity greater than 98%. Looked up from germline, CDR1 is SSHAT and CDR2 is FNYEAQ (reference sequence). CDR3 length equals 15 residues. Sequenced material consisted of expressed TCRB transcripts (all of the isolated RNA was reverse transcribed). Measured with immunoSEQ multiplex PCR; TCRdb has only the in-frame clones, and not every one. The sample comprises 810,000 or so clones, roughly 15% of which are singletons, and about 0.025% rests with the top ten. The source of this sequence is a woman under 30 in good health. What was sequenced was naive CD4+ T cells from blood. The rearrangement links TRBV7-7 to TRBJ2-1; 7 bases agree with TRBD1. The CDR3 loop reads CASSFGTASYNEQFF. The CDR3 DNA follows: TGTGCTAGCAGCTTCGGGACAGCCTCCTACAATGAGCAGTTCTTC.